This T cell receptor (beta chain) was observed in a study of liver allograft versus peripheral blood T cells. On the study more broadly: Comparing T cell receptor repertoires in transplanted livers with those in recipients' peripheral blood was part of the design.

The germline V gene encodes CDR1 MNHNS and CDR2 SASEGT. The V segment lost 0 bases and the J segment 4 bases; nucleotides outside the gene matches: 6. The CDR3 extends over 16 amino acids. This clonotype was found many times. Its target is not known. Regarding the study as a whole: Reportedly, the T cell receptor repertoires present inside liver allografts differed from those in peripheral blood.

TCRdb used MiXCR to reprocess the reads, holding one entry per CDR3 protein. The table lists under 15,000 distinct CDR3 sequences, about 18% of them singletons. The receptor comes from a human patient who had a liver transplant. Some T cells may trace back to the graft donor. V gene TRBV6-1 combines with J gene TRBJ1-3; TRBD1 agrees at 7 bases. As DNA, the CDR3 is TGTGCCAGCAGTGAAGCGGAGGGGGCGCGAGGAAACACCATATATTTT. Translating gives CASSEAEGARGNTIYF.